Given below is one TCR beta chain in context. As yet, its antigen is unknown. Germline CDR1 is SGHDT and CDR2 is YYEEEE. CDR3 size: 15 residues. V was clipped by 5 bases and J by 1 base; unmatched bases: 7. The record originates from a study of spatial heterogeneity in lung cancer. Study at large: The donor population consisted of some 72 patients with untreated, early-stage non-small cell lung cancer.

Findings and caveats of the study: TCRs found ubiquitously expanded in tumor appeared in blood more at resection than at follow-up.

The sample's time point: blood at routine non-recurrence follow-up after resection. A unique molecular identifier was carried by every single TCR cDNA molecule. Via MiXCR, TCRdb re-called the 5' RACE reads, giving one row per CDR3 protein. The repertoire holds over 85,000 distinct CDR3 sequences, with approximately 20% as singletons. This TCR derives from a male donor with early-stage non-small cell lung cancer. The source material was PBMCs, sampled at follow-up. The gene calls are TRBV5-6 and TRBJ2-3, with TRBD2 matching 7 bases. In nucleotides, the CDR3 is TGTGCCAGCAGTTCAATTGCGGGAGGCACAGATACGCAGTATTTT. As protein: CASSSIAGGTDTQYF.